A single sample gave rise to the 2 T cell receptor beta chains below, sequenced in a study of T cells in Graves' hyperthyroidism and ophthalmopathy. Regions amplified from RNA transcripts were the TCR beta CDR3 regions. Carried out on the TCR CDR3, a first-round RT-PCR used the HTBI primer set. One entry per CDR3 protein, called by TCRdb with MiXCR from the multiplex PCR reads. This sample has 450,000 to 650,000 distinct CDR3 sequences, with 15% to 20% found just once. Sequencing was carried out using blood. These receptors were obtained from a woman between 18 and 30 years old with Graves' ophthalmopathy.

There are many counts of this clonotype. The V call is TRBV7-2, the J call TRBJ2-1; 14 nucleotides align to TRBD2. Losses at the gene ends were 3 bases for V and 4 bases for J; bases not matched to a gene: 20. This CDR3 has 22 residues. The V gene's germline CDR1 is SGHTA and CDR2 FQGNSA. In nucleotides, the CDR3 is TGTGCCAGCAGCTTCCACCAGGACCCATTGACTAGCGGGAGGGCCGGTTACAATGAGCAGTTCTTC. As protein: CASSFHQDPLTSGRAGYNEQFF.

This chain uses TRBV30 with TRBJ1-5, with TRBD1 matching 10 bases. The trim removed 2 bases at V and 7 bases at J, leaving 5 bases unmatched. The CDR3 consists of 14 residues. Germline V gene sequence: CDR1 GTSNPN, CDR2 SVGIG (reference sequence). This chain's CDR3 is CAWSNRQGAQPQHF. The CDR3 coding sequence is TGTGCCTGGAGTAACCGACAGGGGGCCCAGCCCCAGCATTTT.